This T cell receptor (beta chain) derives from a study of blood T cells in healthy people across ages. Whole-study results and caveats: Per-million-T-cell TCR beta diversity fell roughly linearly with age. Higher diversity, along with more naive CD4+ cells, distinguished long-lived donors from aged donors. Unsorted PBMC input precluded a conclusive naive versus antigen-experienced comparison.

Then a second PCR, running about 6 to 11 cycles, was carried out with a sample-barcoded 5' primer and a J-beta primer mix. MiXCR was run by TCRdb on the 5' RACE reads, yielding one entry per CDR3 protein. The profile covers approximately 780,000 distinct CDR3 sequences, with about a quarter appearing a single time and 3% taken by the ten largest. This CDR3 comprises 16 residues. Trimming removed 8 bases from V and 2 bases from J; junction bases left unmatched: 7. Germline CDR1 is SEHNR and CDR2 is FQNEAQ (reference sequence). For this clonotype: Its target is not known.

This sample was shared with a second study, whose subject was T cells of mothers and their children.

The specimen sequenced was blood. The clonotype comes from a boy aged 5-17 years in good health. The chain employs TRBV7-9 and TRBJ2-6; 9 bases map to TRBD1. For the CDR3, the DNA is TGTGCCAGCCTCGGGACAGGGAACCCTGGGGCCAACGTCCTGACTTTC. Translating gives CASLGTGNPGANVLTF.